The next 30 T cell receptor beta chains were all read from a single sample in a study of response to subunit inactivated influenza vaccine. TCRdb re-called the RT-PCR reads with MiXCR, one entry per CDR3 protein. The repertoire holds 600,000 to 850,000 distinct CDR3 sequences, around 15% seen once, with 7.5% to 9% in the top ten. The sample consisted of PBMCs from blood, taken around two weeks before vaccination. The receptors stem from a middle-aged man who received an inactivated influenza vaccine.

CDR3 DNA sequence: TGCAGTGCTAAGGACAGGGATTGGTCCAACTCCTACGAGCAGTACTTC. Residues: CSAKDRDWSNSYEQYF. V and J are TRBV20-1 and TRBJ2-7; TRBD1 aligns across 8 bases. Germline V gene data show CDR1 as DFQATT and CDR2 as SNEGSKA (reference sequence). V lost 4 bases and J lost 0; bases outside the gene matches: 11. The CDR3 length is 16 residues.

As regards this clonotype: At one of its ends the junction is not consistent with the germline gene, which may arise from a read error. V is TRBV12-3 or TRBV12-4 and J is TRBJ2-5, with TRBD2 as a possible D gene (6 bases). This CDR3 is built from 15 residues. The CDR3 reads CDSSFGTLYQETQYF. As DNA, the CDR3 is TGTGACAGCAGTTTCGGGACTCTATATCAAGAGACCCAGTACTTC.

This chain's CDR3 is CASSLGGLSGELFF. The CDR3 DNA is TGTGCCAGCAGTTTGGGGGGGCTGAGCGGGGAGCTGTTTTTT. The chain combines TRBV12-3 or TRBV12-4 with TRBJ2-2; D possibly corresponds to TRBD2 (7 bases). With 3 bases removed from V and 7 bases from J, the gap between germline ends came to 12 bases. This CDR3 is built from 14 residues.

Only a few counts were recorded for this clonotype. J is TRBJ1-1 and V is TRBV4-3; D gene unclear. Germline V gene sequence: CDR1 LGHNA, CDR2 YSLEER. The length of the CDR3 is 14 residues. V gave up 3 bases and J gave up 0 bases, with 8 bases separating them. The CDR3 nucleotides read TGCGCCAGCAGCCACAGTACCATGAACACTGAAGCTTTCTTT. Protein sequence: CASSHSTMNTEAFF.

The J gene is TRBJ2-2, the V gene TRBV5-1; D ambiguous. Germline values: CDR1 SGHRS, CDR2 YFSETQ. This CDR3 comprises 15 residues. V shed 0 bases and J shed 1 base, with 7 bases lying between them. CDR3 in DNA: TGCGCCAGCAGCTTGGATACGGGGAACACCGGGGAGCTGTTTTTT. The encoded protein is CASSLDTGNTGELFF.

In this sample, this clonotype turned up a few times. This chain links TRBV3-1 with TRBJ2-1, with a weak D call TRBD2 (6 bases). This CDR3 contains 15 residues. V lost 0 bases and J lost 4, with 10 bases in between. From germline, CDR1 is LGHDT and CDR2 YNNKEL (reference sequence). The CDR3 loop is CASSQELGGYNEQFF. CDR3 sequence (DNA): TGTGCCAGCAGCCAAGAATTGGGGGGTTACAATGAGCAGTTCTTC.

The chain carries TRBV15 and TRBJ2-7, with D possibly matching TRBD2 (5 bases). V lost 3 bases and J lost 0, with 12 bases in between. The CDR3 loop spans 15 amino acids. Germline loops: CDR1 LNHNV, CDR2 YYDKDF (reference sequence). The DNA for the CDR3 is TGTGCCACCAGCAGCCCCGACGCGGGCTCCTACGAGCAGTACTTC. Protein: CATSSPDAGSYEQYF.

This chain joins TRBV5-1 and TRBJ1-1; 12 bases are shared with TRBD1. Germline lookup yields CDR1 SGHRS and CDR2 YFSETQ. The junction had 11 bases not matched to a gene; V was cut back by 7 bases and J by 10 bases. The CDR3 loop spans 14 amino acids. The CDR3 loop reads CASRTGTGGYGAFF. CDR3 DNA sequence: TGCGCCAGCCGGACCGGGACAGGGGGCTATGGAGCTTTCTTT.

The chain carries TRBV7-6 and TRBJ2-3; 14 bases map to TRBD2. Germline V gives CDR1 SGHVS, CDR2 FNYEAQ. Trimming at V came to 5 bases and at J to 2 bases, leaving 9 bases not matched to a gene. CDR3 length: 18 residues. The CDR3 sequence: CASSVGGLAGGHTDTQYF. CDR3 bases: TGTGCCAGCAGCGTAGGAGGACTAGCGGGAGGTCACACAGATACGCAGTATTTT.

This clonotype has more than one count but fewer than ten. The V and J genes are TRBV4-3 and TRBJ2-7; D not certain. V dropped 0 bases and J dropped 0 bases, with 21 bases sitting between them. The CDR3 length is 19 residues. Germline CDR1 and CDR2: LGHNA and YSLEER. For the CDR3, the DNA is TGCGCCAGCAGCCAAGAGCCGCACGGCGCAGTCATGGACTCCTACGAGCAGTACTTC. This encodes CASSQEPHGAVMDSYEQYF.

This clonotype was counted a few times. The J gene is TRBJ2-5, the V gene TRBV11-2; TRBD2 matches at 15 bases. This CDR3 comprises 16 residues. The ends lost 1 base at V and 10 bases at J; junction bases unmatched: 7. Germline V gene lookup returns CDR1 SGHAT and CDR2 FQNNGV. In DNA form, the CDR3 reads TGTGCCAGCAGCTTAGCCGGGACTAGCGGGGGGCATGGCCAGTACTTC. Translated: CASSLAGTSGGHGQYF.

This clonotype has only a few counts. The CDR3 nucleotides read TGTGCCAGCAGTTCTGGGTTGGGGCAGTACTTC. Amino acids: CASSSGLGQYF. The chain combines TRBV25-1 with TRBJ2-7; D gene unclear. Germline CDR1 is MGHDK and CDR2 is SYGVNS. This CDR3 has 11 amino acids. V was clipped by 5 bases and J by 9 bases, with 11 bases between them.

This clonotype was observed a handful of times. The chain recombines TRBV7-2 with TRBJ2-5, with D perhaps matching TRBD1 (5 bases). With 0 bases removed from V and 5 bases from J, the gap between germline ends came to 13 bases. The CDR3 loop spans 15 amino acids. Germline V gene data show CDR1 as SGHTA and CDR2 as FQGNSA. In DNA form, the CDR3 reads TGTGCCAGCAGCTTAGCGCAGGGTGGGATGGAGACCCAGTACTTC. This translates into CASSLAQGGMETQYF.

This clonotype came up a few times. The chain has TRBV5-1 and TRBJ2-1, with a possible D match to TRBD1 (6 bases). This CDR3 contains 14 residues. V gave up 3 bases and J gave up 10 bases, with 17 bases separating them. Germline V gene data show CDR1 as SGHRS and CDR2 as YFSETQ. As DNA, the CDR3 is TGCGCCAGCAGCTCGATAACAGGGTCGGGAGAGCAGTTCTTC. This codes for CASSSITGSGEQFF.

The chain employs TRBV27 and TRBJ2-7, with D hard to call. The CDR3 covers 13 residues. Germline loops: CDR1 MNHEY, CDR2 SMNVEV (reference sequence). V dropped 3 bases and J dropped 3 bases, with 9 bases sitting between them. The CDR3 here is CASSFGSRYEQYF. CDR3 nucleotide sequence: TGTGCCAGCAGTTTCGGGTCCCGCTACGAGCAGTACTTC.

This clonotype came up many times. This chain connects TRBV7-2 to TRBJ2-2; no definite D call. CDR3 length equals 16 residues. Germline-derived CDR1 and CDR2 are SGHTA and FQGNSA. With 6 bases removed from V and 1 base from J, the gap between germline ends came to 15 bases. The CDR3 bases are TGTGCCAGCAGAGGCAAGGGAAGGGTGAACACCGGGGAGCTGTTTTTT. Protein: CASRGKGRVNTGELFF. Full variable domain (missing parts from reference TRBV7-2 and TRBJ2-2): GAGVSQSPSNKVTEKGKDVELRCDPISGHTALYWYRQSLGQGLEFLIYFQGNSAPDKSGLPSDRFSAERTGGSVSTLTIQRTQQEDSAVYLCASRGKGRVNTGELFFGEGSRLTVL.

The chain links TRBV5-1 to TRBJ2-1; 10 bases agree with TRBD2. The CDR3 has 15 amino acids. Germline V gives CDR1 SGHRS, CDR2 YFSETQ. V shed 5 bases, J shed 7 bases, and the junction held 9 bases outside the gene matches. The DNA for the CDR3 is TGCGCCAGCAGGTCAAGCGGGGGGGCGGTGAATGAGCAGTTCTTC. Translated: CASRSSGGAVNEQFF. Looking up the rest from reference TRBV5-1 and TRBJ2-1 gives the full variable domain: KAGVTQTPRYLIKTRGQQVTLSCSPISGHRSVSWYQQTPGQGLQFLFEYFSETQRNKGNFPGRFSGRQFSNSRSEMNVSTLELGDSALYLCASRSSGGAVNEQFFGPGTRLTVL.

The genes are TRBV11-2 and TRBJ2-1; D is uncertain. Germline V gene lookup returns CDR1 SGHAT and CDR2 FQNNGV. The CDR3 covers 14 residues. The V end was cut by 2 bases, the J end by 6 bases, with 11 bases between. The CDR3 nucleotides read TGTGCCAGCAGCTTAAGTGCAGACGGCAATGAGCAGTTCTTC. Its protein product is CASSLSADGNEQFF.

This clonotype has at least ten counts. This sequence joins TRBV7-4 and TRBJ2-7; no reliable D call. From germline, CDR1 is SGHVT and CDR2 SQSDAQ. Trimming pared 1 base from V and 4 bases from J, leaving 11 bases between. The CDR3 is made up of 14 amino acids. CDR3 coding DNA: TGTGCCAGCAGCTTAGGGGAATCGAGGTACGAGCAGTACTTC. It translates to CASSLGESRYEQYF.

The chain links TRBV20-1 to TRBJ2-3, with 7 bases that match TRBD2. This CDR3 contains 17 residues. Trimming cost V 3 bases and J 2 bases; bases outside gene matches: 14. Germline CDR1 is DFQATT and CDR2 is SNEGSKA (reference sequence). CDR3 coding DNA: TGCAGTGCTAGGCATAGCGGGCCTGCAAGAAACACAGATACGCAGTATTTT. Translation: CSARHSGPARNTDTQYF.

The rearrangement joins TRBV7-2 to TRBJ2-4; 8 bases match TRBD1. The closer fit of TRBJ2-1 to the DNA end suggests the J call may be wrong. The length of the CDR3 is 15 residues. Germline V gene lookup returns CDR1 SGHTA and CDR2 FQGNSA. The chain's CDR3 is CASSLGQGARSIQFF. In DNA form, the CDR3 reads TGTGCCAGCAGCTTAGGGCAGGGGGCGCGGAGCATTCAGTTCTTC.

The V and J genes are TRBV5-5 and TRBJ2-7; unclear D gene. Between the trimmed V and J ends, which lost 0 bases and 2 bases, there was a span of 12 bases. The germline gives CDR1 SGHKS, CDR2 YYEKEE (reference sequence). This CDR3 region has 15 residues. The CDR3: CASSLGPLGTYEQYF. The CDR3 nucleotides read TGTGCCAGCAGCTTGGGACCCCTAGGGACCTACGAGCAGTACTTC.

The CDR3 loop is CASSSSSGGATDTQYF. The CDR3 region has the DNA TGTGCCAGCAGCTCGTCTTCGGGAGGGGCCACAGATACGCAGTATTTT. The rearrangement links TRBV7-2 to TRBJ2-3; 8 bases match TRBD2. This CDR3 is 16 amino acids long. The junction had 8 bases not matched to a gene; V was cut back by 4 bases and J by 2 bases. Looked up from germline, CDR1 is SGHTA and CDR2 is FQGNSA.

This clonotype has more than one count but fewer than ten. The V and J genes are TRBV12-3 or TRBV12-4 and TRBJ1-1; a possible D gene is TRBD1 (6 bases). This CDR3 contains 14 residues. V was trimmed by 6 bases and J by 4 bases, leaving 15 bases between them. The CDR3 spells CASSGNTGITEAFF. CDR3 DNA: TGTGCCAGCAGCGGTAACACAGGGATCACTGAAGCTTTCTTT.

This clonotype was counted a few times. This chain joins TRBV28 and TRBJ2-1; 10 bases are a match to TRBD2. The germline V gene encodes CDR1 MDHEN and CDR2 SYDVKM. The CDR3 contains 15 residues. J gave up 3 bases and V 7 bases, and 6 bases lay outside the gene matches. The CDR3 loop is CASNRRTSGYNEQFF. CDR3 DNA sequence: TGTGCCAGCAATCGTAGGACTAGCGGCTACAATGAGCAGTTCTTC.

V is TRBV7-8 and J is TRBJ2-1, with D unresolved. The V end was cut by 10 bases, the J end by 3 bases, with 7 bases between. This CDR3 comprises 11 residues. The germline V gene has CDR1 SGHVS and CDR2 FQNEAQ. Written as DNA, the CDR3 is TGTGCCACCCACAGCTACAATGAGCAGTTCTTC. This sequence encodes CATHSYNEQFF.

This clonotype has only one observation. The rearrangement links TRBV7-6 to TRBJ2-3; 12 bases align to TRBD2. Trimming at V came to 3 bases and at J to 3 bases, leaving 7 bases not matched to a gene. The CDR3 spans 17 residues. The germline V gene has CDR1 SGHVS and CDR2 FNYEAQ. In nucleotides, the CDR3 is TGTGCCAGCAGCTTCCCTCCCGGGACTAGCGGGACAGATACGCAGTATTTT. Protein: CASSFPPGTSGTDTQYF.

This clonotype was seen ten or more times. This chain uses TRBV5-6 with TRBJ1-6; D uncertain. V dropped 0 bases and J dropped 7 bases, with 11 bases sitting between them. This CDR3 has 15 residues. Looked up from germline, CDR1 is SGHDT and CDR2 is YYEEEE. The CDR3 here is CASSLDPGGNSPLHF. As DNA, the CDR3 is TGTGCCAGCAGCTTGGATCCGGGTGGCAATTCACCCCTCCACTTT.

This chain connects TRBV19 to TRBJ2-7; 8 positions match TRBD2. The J segment lost 2 bases and the V segment lost 4 bases, leaving 7 bases of the junction unmatched. The CDR3 extends over 15 amino acids. CDR1 is LNHDA and CDR2 is SQIVND in the germline V gene (reference sequence). The CDR3 nucleotides are TGTGCCAGTAGTAGAGAACCGGGACTAGCCTACGAGCAGTACTTC. Translation: CASSREPGLAYEQYF. The full variable domain, with the rest looked up from reference TRBV19 and TRBJ2-7, is DGGITQSPKYLFRKEGQNVTLSCEQNLNHDAMYWYRQDPGQGLRLIYYSQIVNDFQKGDIAEGYSVSREKKESFPLTVTSAQKNPTAFYLCASSREPGLAYEQYFGPGTRLTVT.

The chain links TRBV4-3 to TRBJ2-1, with 8 bases matching TRBD1. Germline CDR1 reads LGHNA; CDR2 reads YSLEER. J was trimmed by 4 bases and V by 3 bases; bases with no gene match: 5. The length of the CDR3 is 15 residues. CDR3 protein: CASSQMGQVYNEQFF. The CDR3 nucleotides are TGCGCCAGCAGCCAGATGGGACAGGTTTACAATGAGCAGTTCTTC.